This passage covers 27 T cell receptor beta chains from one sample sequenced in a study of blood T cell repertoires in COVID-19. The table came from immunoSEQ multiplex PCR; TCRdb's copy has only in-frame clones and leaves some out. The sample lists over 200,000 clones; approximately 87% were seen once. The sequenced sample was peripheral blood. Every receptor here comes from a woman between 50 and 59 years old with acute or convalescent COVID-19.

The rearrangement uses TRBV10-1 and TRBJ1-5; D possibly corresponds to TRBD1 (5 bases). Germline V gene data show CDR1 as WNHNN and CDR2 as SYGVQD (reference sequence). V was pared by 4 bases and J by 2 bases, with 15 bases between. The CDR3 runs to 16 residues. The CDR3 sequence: CASSVPVDRRNQPQHF. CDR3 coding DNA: TGCGCCAGCAGTGTGCCCGTAGACAGACGCAATCAGCCCCAGCATTTT.

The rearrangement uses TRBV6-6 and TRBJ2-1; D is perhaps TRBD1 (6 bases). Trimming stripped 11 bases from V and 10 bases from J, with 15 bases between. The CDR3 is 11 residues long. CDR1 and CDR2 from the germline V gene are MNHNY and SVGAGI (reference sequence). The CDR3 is CAHGWQGEQFF. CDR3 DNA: TGTGCCCACGGCTGGCAGGGGGAGCAGTTCTTC.

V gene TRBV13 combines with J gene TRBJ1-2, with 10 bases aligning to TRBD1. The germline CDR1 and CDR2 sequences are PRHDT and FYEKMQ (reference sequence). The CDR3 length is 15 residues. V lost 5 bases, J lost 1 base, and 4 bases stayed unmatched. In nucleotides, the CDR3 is TGTGCCAGCAGCGCCCGGACAGGGGGTAACTATGGCTACACCTTC. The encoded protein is CASSARTGGNYGYTF.

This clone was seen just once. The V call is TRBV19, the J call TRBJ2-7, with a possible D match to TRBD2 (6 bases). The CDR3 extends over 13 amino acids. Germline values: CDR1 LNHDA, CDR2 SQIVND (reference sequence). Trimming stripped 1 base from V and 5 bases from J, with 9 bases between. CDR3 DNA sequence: TGTGCCAGTAGTATAGCGGTAGCGGACGAGCAGTACTTC. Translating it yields CASSIAVADEQYF.

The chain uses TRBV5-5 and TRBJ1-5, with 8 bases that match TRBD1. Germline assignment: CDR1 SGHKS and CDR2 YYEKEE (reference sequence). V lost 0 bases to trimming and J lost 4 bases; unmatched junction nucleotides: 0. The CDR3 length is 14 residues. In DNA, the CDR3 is TGTGCCAGCAGCTTGGGGGACAGGAATCAGCCCCAGCATTTT. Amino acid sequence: CASSLGDRNQPQHF.

CDR3 nucleotide sequence: TGTGCCAGCAGTCCACAGGGGCTTGGCAATCAGCCCCAGCATTTT. Protein: CASSPQGLGNQPQHF. The rearrangement joins TRBV27 to TRBJ1-5, with 7 bases matching TRBD1. CDR1 MNHEY and CDR2 SMNVEV come from the germline V gene (reference sequence). After removal of 5 bases from V and 2 bases from J, the junction contained 6 bases not matched to a gene. The CDR3 totals 15 residues.

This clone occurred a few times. As DNA, the CDR3 is TGTGCCAGCAGGCCTTTACAGGAGAACACTGAAGCTTTCTTT. Protein: CASRPLQENTEAFF. The rearrangement links TRBV9 to TRBJ1-1; D is possibly TRBD1 (5 bases). The CDR3 loop spans 14 amino acids. The V and J ends lost 5 bases and 1 base respectively, with 12 bases between them. Germline CDR1 reads SGDLS; CDR2 reads YYNGEE. The entire variable domain, with the rest obtained from reference TRBV9 and TRBJ1-1, is as follows: DSGVTQTPKHLITATGQRVTLRCSPRSGDLSVYWYQQSLDQGLQFLIQYYNGEERAKGNILERFSAQQFPDLHSELNLSSLELGDSALYFCASRPLQENTEAFFGQGTRLTVV.

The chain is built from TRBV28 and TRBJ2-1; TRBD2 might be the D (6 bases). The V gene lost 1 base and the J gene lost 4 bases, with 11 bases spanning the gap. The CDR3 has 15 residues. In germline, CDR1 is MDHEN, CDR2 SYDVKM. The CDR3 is CASSLYNGGYNEQFF. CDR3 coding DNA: TGTGCCAGCAGTTTATATAACGGGGGATACAATGAGCAGTTCTTC.

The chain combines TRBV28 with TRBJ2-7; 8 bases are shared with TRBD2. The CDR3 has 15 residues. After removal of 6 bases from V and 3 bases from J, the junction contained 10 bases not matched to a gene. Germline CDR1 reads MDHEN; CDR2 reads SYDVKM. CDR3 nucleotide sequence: TGTGCCAGCAGCTCCAGCGGGAGCGCCCGCTACGAGCAGTACTTC. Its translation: CASSSSGSARYEQYF.

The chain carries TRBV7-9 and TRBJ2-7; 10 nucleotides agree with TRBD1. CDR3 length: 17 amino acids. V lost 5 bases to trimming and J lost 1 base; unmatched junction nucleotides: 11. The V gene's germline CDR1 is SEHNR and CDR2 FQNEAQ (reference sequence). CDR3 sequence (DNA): TGTGCCAGCAGCCGGGGACAGGGGAGAAGCGGGTCCTACGAGCAGTACTTC. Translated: CASSRGQGRSGSYEQYF.

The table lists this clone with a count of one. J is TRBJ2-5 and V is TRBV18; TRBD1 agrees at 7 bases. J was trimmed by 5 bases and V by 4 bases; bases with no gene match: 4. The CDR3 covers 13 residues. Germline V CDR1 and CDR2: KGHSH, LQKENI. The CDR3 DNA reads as TGTGCCAGCTCACGGGACAGATCGGAGACCCAGTACTTC. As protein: CASSRDRSETQYF.

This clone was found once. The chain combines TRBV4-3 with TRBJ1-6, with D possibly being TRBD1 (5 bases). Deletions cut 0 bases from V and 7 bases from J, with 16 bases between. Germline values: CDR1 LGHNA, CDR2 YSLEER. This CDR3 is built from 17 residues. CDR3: CASSQDRVGAKNSPLHF. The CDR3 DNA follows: TGCGCCAGCAGCCAAGATCGCGTTGGGGCTAAGAATTCACCCCTCCACTTT.

The CDR3 bases are TGTGCCAGCAGCTACCGACTAGCGGGAGCGCACGAGCAGTACTTC. Translated, it gives CASSYRLAGAHEQYF. This chain uses TRBV11-3 with TRBJ2-7, with 12 bases aligning to TRBD2. The junction had 6 bases not matched to a gene; V was cut back by 4 bases and J by 5 bases. CDR1 and CDR2 (germline): SGHNT, YENEEA. The CDR3 has 15 amino acids.

The CDR3 nucleotides read TGTGCCAGCAGCCCCCGACATGCAACTAATGAAAAACTGTTTTTT. This encodes CASSPRHATNEKLFF. The chain recombines TRBV9 with TRBJ1-4; D is uncertain. From germline, CDR1 is SGDLS and CDR2 YYNGEE. V lost 4 bases to trimming and J lost 0 bases, with 10 bases between them. This CDR3 spans 15 amino acids.

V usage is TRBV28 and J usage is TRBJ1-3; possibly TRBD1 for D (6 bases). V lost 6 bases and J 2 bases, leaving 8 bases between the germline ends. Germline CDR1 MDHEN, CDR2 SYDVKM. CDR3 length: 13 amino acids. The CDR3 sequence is CASSTGTGNTIYF. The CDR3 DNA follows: TGTGCCAGCAGCACAGGGACTGGAAACACCATATATTTT. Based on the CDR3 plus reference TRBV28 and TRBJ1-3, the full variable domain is DVKVTQSSRYLVKRTGEKVFLECVQDMDHENMFWYRQDPGLGLRLIYFSYDVKMKEKGDIPEGYSVSREKKERFSLILESASTNQTSMYLCASSTGTGNTIYFGEGSWLTVV.

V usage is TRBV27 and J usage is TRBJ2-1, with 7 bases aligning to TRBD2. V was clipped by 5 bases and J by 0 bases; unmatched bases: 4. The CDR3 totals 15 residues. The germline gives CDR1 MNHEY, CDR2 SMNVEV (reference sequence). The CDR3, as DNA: TGTGCCAGCAGTACTAGCGAGAGCTCCTACAATGAGCAGTTCTTC. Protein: CASSTSESSYNEQFF.

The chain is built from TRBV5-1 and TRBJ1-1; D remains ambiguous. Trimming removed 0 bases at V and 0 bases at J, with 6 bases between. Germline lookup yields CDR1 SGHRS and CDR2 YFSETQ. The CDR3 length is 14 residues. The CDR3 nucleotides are TGCGCCAGCAGCTTGGAGAGGGTGAACACTGAAGCTTTCTTT. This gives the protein CASSLERVNTEAFF.

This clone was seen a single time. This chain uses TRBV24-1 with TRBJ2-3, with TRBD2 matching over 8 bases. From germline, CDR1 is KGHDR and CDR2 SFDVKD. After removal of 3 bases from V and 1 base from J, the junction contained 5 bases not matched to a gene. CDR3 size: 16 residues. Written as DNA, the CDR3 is TGTGCCACCAGTGATCTGACTAGCGAAGGCACAGATACGCAGTATTTT. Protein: CATSDLTSEGTDTQYF.

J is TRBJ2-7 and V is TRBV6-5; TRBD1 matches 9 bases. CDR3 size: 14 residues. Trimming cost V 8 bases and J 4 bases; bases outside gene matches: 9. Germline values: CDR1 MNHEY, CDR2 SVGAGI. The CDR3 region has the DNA TGTGCCAGCGCACCCGGGACAGGGAATTACGAGCAGTACTTC. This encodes CASAPGTGNYEQYF.

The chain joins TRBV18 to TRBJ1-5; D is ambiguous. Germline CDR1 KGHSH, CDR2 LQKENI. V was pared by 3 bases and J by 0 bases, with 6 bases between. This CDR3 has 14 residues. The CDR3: CASSPTVSNQPQHF. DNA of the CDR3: TGTGCCAGCTCACCCACAGTTAGCAATCAGCCCCAGCATTTT. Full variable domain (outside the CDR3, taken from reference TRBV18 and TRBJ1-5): NAGVMQNPRHLVRRRGQEARLRCSPMKGHSHVYWYRQLPEEGLKFMVYLQKENIIDESGMPKERFSAEFPKEGPSILRIQQVVRGDSAAYFCASSPTVSNQPQHFGDGTRLSIL.

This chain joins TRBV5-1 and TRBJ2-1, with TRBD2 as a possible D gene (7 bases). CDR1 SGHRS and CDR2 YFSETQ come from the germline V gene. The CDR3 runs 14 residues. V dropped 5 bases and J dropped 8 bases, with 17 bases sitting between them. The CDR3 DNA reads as TGCGCCAGCAGGAGCGGACCGGGGGGCGATGAGCAGTTCTTC. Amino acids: CASRSGPGGDEQFF.

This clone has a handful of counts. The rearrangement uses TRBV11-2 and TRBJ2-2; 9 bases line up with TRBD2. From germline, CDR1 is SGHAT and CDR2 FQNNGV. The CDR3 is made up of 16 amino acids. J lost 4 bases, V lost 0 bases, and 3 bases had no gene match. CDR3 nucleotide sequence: TGTGCCAGCAGCTTAGAACTAGCGGGCGGCACCGGGGAGCTGTTTTTT. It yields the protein CASSLELAGGTGELFF.

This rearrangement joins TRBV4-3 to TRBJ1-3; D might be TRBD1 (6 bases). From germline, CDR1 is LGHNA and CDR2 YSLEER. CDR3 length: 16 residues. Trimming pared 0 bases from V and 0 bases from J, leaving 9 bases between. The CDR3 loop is CASSQDMTGSGNTIYF. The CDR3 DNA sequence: TGCGCCAGCAGCCAAGATATGACAGGCTCTGGAAACACCATATATTTT.

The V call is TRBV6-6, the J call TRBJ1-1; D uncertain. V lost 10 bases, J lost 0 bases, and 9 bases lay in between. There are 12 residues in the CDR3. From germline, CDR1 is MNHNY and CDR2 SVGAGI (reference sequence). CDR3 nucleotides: TGTGCCATCGGGAGGGTGAACACTGAAGCTTTCTTT. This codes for CAIGRVNTEAFF.

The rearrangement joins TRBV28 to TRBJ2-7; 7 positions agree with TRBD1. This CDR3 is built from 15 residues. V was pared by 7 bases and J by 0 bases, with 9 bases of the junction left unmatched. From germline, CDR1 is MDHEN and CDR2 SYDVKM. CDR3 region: CASNPTGAVSYEQYF. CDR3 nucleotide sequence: TGTGCCAGCAACCCTACAGGGGCGGTCTCCTACGAGCAGTACTTC.

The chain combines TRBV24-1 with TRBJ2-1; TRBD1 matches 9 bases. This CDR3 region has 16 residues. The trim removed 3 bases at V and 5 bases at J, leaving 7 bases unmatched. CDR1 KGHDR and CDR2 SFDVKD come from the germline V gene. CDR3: CATSDPRQGDNNEQFF. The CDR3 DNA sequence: TGTGCCACCAGTGATCCTCGACAGGGGGACAACAATGAGCAGTTCTTC.

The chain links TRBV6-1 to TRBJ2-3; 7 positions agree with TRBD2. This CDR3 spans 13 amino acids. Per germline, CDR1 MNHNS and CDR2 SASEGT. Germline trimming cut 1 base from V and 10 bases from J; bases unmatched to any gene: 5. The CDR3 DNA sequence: TGTGCCAGCAGTGAAGGGACTAGTGGTGCGCAGTATTTT. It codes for CASSEGTSGAQYF.